These 2 T cell receptor beta chains were sequenced from one sample in a study of blood T cell repertoires in COVID-19. Clones were read by immunoSEQ multiplex PCR, and TCRdb kept only the in-frame ones, dropping some. The sample has more than 130,000 clones, 84% seen once; the top ten hold about 7%. Sequenced input: peripheral blood. The receptors shown here come from a human donor in a cohort sampled during active COVID-19.

This clone was seen a few times. The chain has TRBV7-3 and TRBJ1-1, with TRBD1 matching over 7 bases. Germline values: CDR1 SGHTA, CDR2 FQGTGA. J lost 4 bases, V lost 4 bases, and 6 bases had no gene match. The CDR3 sequence is 14 residues long. The CDR3 loop is CASSWRGRGTEAFF. The CDR3 DNA reads TGTGCCAGCAGCTGGAGGGGGCGCGGCACTGAAGCTTTCTTT.

This clone was seen only once. The V gene is TRBV3-1 (or the pseudogene TRBV3-2), the J gene TRBJ2-1, with TRBD2 matching over 12 bases. CDR3 length equals 17 residues. Germline assignment: CDR1 LGHDT and CDR2 YNNKEL (reference sequence). V was clipped by 0 bases and J by 2 bases; unmatched bases: 2. CDR3 DNA: TGTGCCAGCAGCCAAGAGCCTAGCGGGGGGGCCTACAATGAGCAGTTCTTC. This sequence encodes CASSQEPSGGAYNEQFF.